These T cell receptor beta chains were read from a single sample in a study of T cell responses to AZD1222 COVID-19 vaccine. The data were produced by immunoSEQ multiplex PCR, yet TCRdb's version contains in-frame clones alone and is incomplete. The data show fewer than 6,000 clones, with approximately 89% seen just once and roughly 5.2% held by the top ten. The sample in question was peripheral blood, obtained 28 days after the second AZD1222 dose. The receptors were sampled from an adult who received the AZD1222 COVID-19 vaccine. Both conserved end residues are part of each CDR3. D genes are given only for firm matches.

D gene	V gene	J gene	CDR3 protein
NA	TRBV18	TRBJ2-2	CASSPFGPNTGELFF
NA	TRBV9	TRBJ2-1	CASSVEAGLGNNEQFF
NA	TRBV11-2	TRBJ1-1	CASSLNGLNTEAFF
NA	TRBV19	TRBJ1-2	CASSTGASDYGYTF
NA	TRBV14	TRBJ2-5	CASSSGLQRRETQYF
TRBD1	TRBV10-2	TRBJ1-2	CASSTVTGGSGYTF
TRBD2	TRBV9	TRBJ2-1	CASSVGTSDYNEQFF
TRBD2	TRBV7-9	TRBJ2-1	CASSSSGASYNEQFF
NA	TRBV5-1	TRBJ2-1	CASSLSGSSDEQFF
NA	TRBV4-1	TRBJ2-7	CASSPIRGGYEQYF